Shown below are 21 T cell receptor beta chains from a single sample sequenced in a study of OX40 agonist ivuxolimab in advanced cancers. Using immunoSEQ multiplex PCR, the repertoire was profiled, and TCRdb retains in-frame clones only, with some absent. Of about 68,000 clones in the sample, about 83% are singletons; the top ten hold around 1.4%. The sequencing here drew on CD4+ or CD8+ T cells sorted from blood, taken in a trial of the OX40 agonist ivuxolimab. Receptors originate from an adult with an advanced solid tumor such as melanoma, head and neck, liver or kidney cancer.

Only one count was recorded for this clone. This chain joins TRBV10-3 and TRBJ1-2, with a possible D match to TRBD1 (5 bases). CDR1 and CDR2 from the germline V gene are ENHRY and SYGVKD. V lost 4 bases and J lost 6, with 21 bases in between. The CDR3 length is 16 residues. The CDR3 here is CAISGSHRTVGHGYTF. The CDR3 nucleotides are TGTGCCATCAGTGGATCCCACAGGACGGTGGGACATGGCTACACCTTC.

The CDR3, as DNA: TGTGCCAGCAGCCGGGCGGGGACAGGGTATGAGCAGTACTTC. This codes for CASSRAGTGYEQYF. J is TRBJ2-7 and V is TRBV5-6; 9 bases fit TRBD1. CDR3 length: 14 amino acids. V trimming: 4 bases; J trimming: 7 bases; junction bases outside the gene matches: 9. Germline-derived CDR1 and CDR2 are SGHDT and YYEEEE.

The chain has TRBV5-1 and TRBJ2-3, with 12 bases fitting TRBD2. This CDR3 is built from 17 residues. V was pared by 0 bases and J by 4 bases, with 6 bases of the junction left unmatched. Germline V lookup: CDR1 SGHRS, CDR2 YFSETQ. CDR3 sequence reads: CASSLASGGAGADTQYF. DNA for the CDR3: TGCGCCAGCAGCTTGGCTAGCGGGGGGGCCGGGGCAGATACGCAGTATTTT.

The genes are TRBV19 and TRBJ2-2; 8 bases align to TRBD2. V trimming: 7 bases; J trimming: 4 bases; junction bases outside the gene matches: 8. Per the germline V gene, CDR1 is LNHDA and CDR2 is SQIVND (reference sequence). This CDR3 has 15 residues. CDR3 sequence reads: CASKTNRGGTGELFF. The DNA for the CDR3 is TGTGCCAGTAAAACCAATCGGGGGGGCACCGGGGAGCTGTTTTTT.

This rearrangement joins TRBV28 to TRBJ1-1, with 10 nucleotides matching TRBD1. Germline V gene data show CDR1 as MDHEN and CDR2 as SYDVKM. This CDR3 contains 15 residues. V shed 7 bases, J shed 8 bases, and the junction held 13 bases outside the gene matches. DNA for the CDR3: TGTGCCAGCAATCTGCGACAGGGGGCGCGGGTGGAAGCTTTCTTT. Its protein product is CASNLRQGARVEAFF.

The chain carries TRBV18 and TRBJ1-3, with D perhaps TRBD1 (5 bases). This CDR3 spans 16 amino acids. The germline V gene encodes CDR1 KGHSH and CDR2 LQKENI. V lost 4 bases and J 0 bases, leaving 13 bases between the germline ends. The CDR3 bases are TGTGCCAGCTCACACAGGACGGGGCACTCTGGAAACACCATATATTTT. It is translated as CASSHRTGHSGNTIYF.

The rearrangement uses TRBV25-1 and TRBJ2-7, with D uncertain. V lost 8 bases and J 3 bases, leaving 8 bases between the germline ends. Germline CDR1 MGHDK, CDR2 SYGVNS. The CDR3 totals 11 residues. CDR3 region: CASGRNYEQYF. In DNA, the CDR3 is TGTGCCAGCGGCAGAAACTACGAGCAGTACTTC.

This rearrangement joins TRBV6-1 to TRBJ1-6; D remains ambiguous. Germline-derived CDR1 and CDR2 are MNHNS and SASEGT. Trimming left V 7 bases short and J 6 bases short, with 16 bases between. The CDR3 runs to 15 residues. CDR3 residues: CASMSERDLNSPLHF. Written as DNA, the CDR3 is TGTGCCAGCATGTCGGAACGAGATCTTAATTCACCCCTCCACTTT.

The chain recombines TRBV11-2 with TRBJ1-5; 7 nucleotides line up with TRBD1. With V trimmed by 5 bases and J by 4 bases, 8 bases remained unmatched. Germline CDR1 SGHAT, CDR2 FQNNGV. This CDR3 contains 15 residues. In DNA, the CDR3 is TGTGCCAGCAGCCGAGGGGACAGCCTAAATCAGCCCCAGCATTTT. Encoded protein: CASSRGDSLNQPQHF.

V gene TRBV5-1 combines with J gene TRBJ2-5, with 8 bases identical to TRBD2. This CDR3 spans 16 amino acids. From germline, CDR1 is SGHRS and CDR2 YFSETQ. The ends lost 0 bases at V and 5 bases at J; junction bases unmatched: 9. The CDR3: CASSLGFSGGRETQYF. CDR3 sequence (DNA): TGCGCCAGCAGCTTGGGTTTTTCGGGGGGGCGCGAGACCCAGTACTTC.

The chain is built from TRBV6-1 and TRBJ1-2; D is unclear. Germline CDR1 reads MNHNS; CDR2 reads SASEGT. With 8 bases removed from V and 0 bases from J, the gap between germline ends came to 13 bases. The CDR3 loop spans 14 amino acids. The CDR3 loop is CASGPPPPNYGYTF. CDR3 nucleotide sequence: TGTGCCAGCGGCCCCCCTCCGCCTAACTATGGCTACACCTTC.

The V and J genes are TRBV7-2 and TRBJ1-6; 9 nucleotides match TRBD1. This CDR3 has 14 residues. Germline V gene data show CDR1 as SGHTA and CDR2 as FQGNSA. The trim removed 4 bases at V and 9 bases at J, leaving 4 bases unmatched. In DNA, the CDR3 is TGTGCCAGCAGCTCAAGGACAGGGGTTTCACCCCTCCACTTT. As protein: CASSSRTGVSPLHF. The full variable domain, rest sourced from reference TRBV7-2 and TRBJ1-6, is GAGVSQSPSNKVTEKGKDVELRCDPISGHTALYWYRQSLGQGLEFLIYFQGNSAPDKSGLPSDRFSAERTGGSVSTLTIQRTQQEDSAVYLCASSSRTGVSPLHFGNGTRLTVT.

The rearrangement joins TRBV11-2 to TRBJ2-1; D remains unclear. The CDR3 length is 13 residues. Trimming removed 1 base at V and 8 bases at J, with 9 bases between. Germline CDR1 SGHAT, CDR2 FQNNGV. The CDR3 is CASSLARVDEQFF. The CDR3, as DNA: TGTGCCAGCAGCTTAGCAAGGGTCGATGAGCAGTTCTTC.

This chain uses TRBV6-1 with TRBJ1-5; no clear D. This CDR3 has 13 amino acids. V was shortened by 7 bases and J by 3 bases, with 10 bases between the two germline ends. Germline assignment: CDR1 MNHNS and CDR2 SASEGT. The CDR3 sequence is CASNREVNQPQHF. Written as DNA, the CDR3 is TGTGCCAGCAACAGAGAAGTCAATCAGCCCCAGCATTTT.

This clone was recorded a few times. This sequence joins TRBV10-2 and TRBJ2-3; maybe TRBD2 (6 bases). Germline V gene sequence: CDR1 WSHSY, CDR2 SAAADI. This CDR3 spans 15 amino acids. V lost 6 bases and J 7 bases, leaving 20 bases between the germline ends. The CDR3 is CASRAGRNPHNTQYF. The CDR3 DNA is TGCGCCAGCAGGGCGGGACGTAATCCCCATAATACGCAGTATTTT.

CDR3 sequence: CASSEHAGYPDGYTF. The CDR3 DNA sequence: TGTGCCAGCAGTGAACACGCAGGGTATCCCGATGGCTACACCTTC. V usage is TRBV6-1 and J usage is TRBJ1-2; possibly TRBD1 for D (5 bases). The germline CDR1 and CDR2 sequences are MNHNS and SASEGT. Trimming left V 2 bases short and J 6 bases short, with 16 bases between. There are 15 residues in the CDR3.

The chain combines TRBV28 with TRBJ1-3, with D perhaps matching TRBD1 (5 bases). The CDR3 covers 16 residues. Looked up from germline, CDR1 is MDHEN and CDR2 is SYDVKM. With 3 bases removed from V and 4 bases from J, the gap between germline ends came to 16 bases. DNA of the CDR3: TGTGCCAGCAGTTTGGGTGGCGGGACGGGAGGAAACACCATATATTTT. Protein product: CASSLGGGTGGNTIYF.

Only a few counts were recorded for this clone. As DNA, the CDR3 is TGTGCCAGCAGGTCAGCGGGGACGAACACCGGGGAGCTGTTTTTT. It translates to CASRSAGTNTGELFF. The chain carries TRBV25-1 and TRBJ2-2; the match to TRBD2 covers 7 bases. Germline trimming cut 6 bases from V and 0 bases from J; bases unmatched to any gene: 4. The CDR3 covers 15 residues. Germline lookup yields CDR1 MGHDK and CDR2 SYGVNS.

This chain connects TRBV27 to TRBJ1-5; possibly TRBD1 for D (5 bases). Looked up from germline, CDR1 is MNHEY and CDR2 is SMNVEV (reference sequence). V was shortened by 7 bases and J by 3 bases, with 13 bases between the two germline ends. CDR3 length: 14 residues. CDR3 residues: CASKGRGNNQPQHF. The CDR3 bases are TGTGCCAGCAAGGGGCGAGGTAACAATCAGCCCCAGCATTTT.

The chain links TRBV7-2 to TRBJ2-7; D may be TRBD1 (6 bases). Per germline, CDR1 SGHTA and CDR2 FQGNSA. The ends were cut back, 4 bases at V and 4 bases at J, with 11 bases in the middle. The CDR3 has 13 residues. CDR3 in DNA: TGTGCCAGCAGCTCCTTGACAGGATACGAGCAGTACTTC. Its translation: CASSSLTGYEQYF.

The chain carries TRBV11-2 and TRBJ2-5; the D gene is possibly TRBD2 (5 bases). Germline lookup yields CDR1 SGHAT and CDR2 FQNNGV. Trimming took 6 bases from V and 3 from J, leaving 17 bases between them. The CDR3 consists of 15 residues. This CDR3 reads CASSPRPGSEETQYF. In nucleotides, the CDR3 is TGTGCCAGCAGTCCCCGTCCGGGATCCGAAGAGACCCAGTACTTC.